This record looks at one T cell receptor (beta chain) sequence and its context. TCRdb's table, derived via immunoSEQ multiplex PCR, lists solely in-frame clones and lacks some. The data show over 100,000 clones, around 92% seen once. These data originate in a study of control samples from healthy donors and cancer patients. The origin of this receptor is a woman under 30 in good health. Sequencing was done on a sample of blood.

The CDR3 region has the DNA TGTGCCAGCAGTTACTCGATTTCTAGATCCTACGAGCAGTACTTC. The encoded protein is CASSYSISRSYEQYF. The chain couples TRBV6-2 or TRBV6-3 to TRBJ2-7, with D unclear. The V end was cut by 0 bases, the J end by 1 base, with 10 bases between. This CDR3 has 15 amino acids. Germline V CDR1 and CDR2: MNHEY, SVGEGT.